Listed below are T cell receptor beta chains from one sample, sequenced in a study of CD8 T cells in Susac syndrome. A single record per CDR3 protein comes from TCRdb applying MiXCR to the immunoSEQ multiplex PCR reads. The table lists roughly 190,000 distinct CDR3 sequences, around 93% of them singletons, with about 0.17% in the top ten. Sequences were obtained from CD8+ T cells from PBMCs. These receptors were obtained from a human donor with Susac syndrome. Both conserved end residues are part of each CDR3. D genes are given only for firm matches. The size of a clone is reported for some rows only, either as once, few or many, or as a class for expanded clones.

cdr3_aa,cdr3_nt,clone_size,d_call,j_call,v_call
CSVGTGLDYGYTF,TGCAGCGTTGGGACAGGGCTGGACTATGGCTACACCTTC,once,TRBD1,TRBJ1-2,TRBV29-1
CASSLGLALEQYF,TGTGCCAGCAGCTTGGGACTAGCGCTTGAGCAGTACTTC,-,TRBD2,TRBJ2-7,TRBV5-6
CASSSTSGRLNEQYF,TGTGCCAGCAGCTCGACTAGCGGGAGACTCAACGAGCAGTACTTC,-,TRBD2,TRBJ2-7,TRBV5-4
CASSPGLYYGYTF,TGTGCCAGCAGTCCCGGTTTATACTATGGCTACACCTTC,-,-,TRBJ1-2,TRBV27
CAIKVTSSDLETQYF,TGTGCCATCAAAGTTACTAGCTCGGATTTGGAGACCCAGTACTTC,-,-,TRBJ2-5,TRBV10-3
CSAQSGRGWEKLFF,TGCAGTGCCCAAAGCGGCAGGGGATGGGAAAAACTGTTTTTT,-,-,TRBJ1-4,TRBV20-1
CASSLGLGNEQFF,TGTGCCAGCAGCTTAGGCCTGGGAAATGAGCAGTTCTTC,few,-,TRBJ2-1,TRBV13
CASSMGAHTEAFF,TGTGCCAGTAGTATGGGGGCCCACACTGAAGCTTTCTTT,-,-,TRBJ1-1,TRBV19
CASSLGAWETQYF,TGCGCCAGCAGCTTGGGGGCGTGGGAGACCCAGTACTTC,-,-,TRBJ2-5,TRBV5-1
CASNSVNTEAFF,TGTGCCAGCAACTCCGTGAACACTGAAGCTTTCTTT,-,-,TRBJ1-1,TRBV12-3/TRBV12-4
CSASGVNTEAFF,TGCAGTGCTAGTGGGGTGAACACTGAAGCTTTCTTT,-,-,TRBJ1-1,TRBV20-1
CASSLATEGRNYGYTF,TGCGCCAGCAGCTTGGCAACAGAGGGGAGAAACTATGGCTACACCTTC,-,-,TRBJ1-2,TRBV5-1
CASSFNTLGTEAFF,TGTGCCAGCAGTTTCAACACGCTGGGGACTGAAGCTTTCTTT,-,-,TRBJ1-1,TRBV12-3/TRBV12-4
CASSYLGNQPQHF,TGTGCCAGCAGTTATTTAGGCAATCAGCCCCAGCATTTT,few,-,TRBJ1-5,TRBV27
CASSSGGTNEKLFF,TGTGCCAGCAGTTCTGGAGGGACTAATGAAAAACTGTTTTTT,-,-,TRBJ1-4,TRBV12-3/TRBV12-4
CASSQASAGLAKTEAFF,TGTGCCAGCAGCCAAGCCTCGGCAGGGCTAGCGAAGACTGAAGCTTTCTTT,-,-,TRBJ1-1,TRBV3-1
CASLGGSYGYTF,TGTGCCAGCCTGGGAGGATCCTATGGCTACACCTTC,-,-,TRBJ1-2,TRBV6-1
CSVELANTGELFF,TGCAGCGTTGAACTCGCGAACACCGGGGAGCTGTTTTTT,once,-,TRBJ2-2,TRBV29-1
CSAKPLIGIYEQYF,TGCAGTGCTAAACCCCTCATAGGCATCTACGAGCAGTACTTC,-,-,TRBJ2-7,TRBV20-1
CASSLVRGRGNEQFF,TGTGCCAGCAGCTTAGTCAGGGGACGTGGGAATGAGCAGTTCTTC,-,-,TRBJ2-1,TRBV7-9
CASSLRLAGGSYEQYF,TGTGCCAGCAGCTTGCGACTAGCGGGGGGCTCCTACGAGCAGTACTTC,-,TRBD2,TRBJ2-7,TRBV7-2
CAWSEADTQYF,TGTGCCTGGAGTGAGGCAGATACGCAGTATTTT,-,-,TRBJ2-3,TRBV30
CASSWGDRNTGELFF,TGCGCCAGCAGCTGGGGGGACAGGAACACCGGGGAGCTGTTTTTT,-,-,TRBJ2-2,TRBV5-1
CASSSGRTGRGYTF,TGTGCCAGCAGCTCAGGGCGGACAGGGAGAGGCTACACCTTC,-,TRBD1,TRBJ1-2,TRBV7-2
CASSPPGKGRGEKLFF,TGTGCCAGCAGCCCGCCGGGGAAGGGCCGGGGAGAAAAACTGTTTTTT,-,-,TRBJ1-4,TRBV9
CASSNGGVDPTDTQYF,TGTGCCAGCAGTAACGGGGGGGTGGACCCAACAGATACGCAGTATTTT,-,TRBD2,TRBJ2-3,TRBV13
CASSPENTDTQYF,TGTGCCAGTAGCCCGGAAAACACAGATACGCAGTATTTT,-,-,TRBJ2-3,TRBV19
CASSGLAQNEQFF,TGTGCCAGCAGTGGACTGGCCCAGAATGAGCAGTTCTTC,-,-,TRBJ2-1,TRBV2
CSVETGYGGAEAFF,TGCAGCGTCGAGACAGGGTATGGAGGCGCTGAAGCTTTCTTT,-,TRBD1,TRBJ1-1,TRBV29-1
CASRPGTVYNEQFF,TGTGCCAGCAGACCCGGGACGGTCTACAATGAGCAGTTCTTC,-,-,TRBJ2-1,TRBV11-2
CASSLAFGQGNTEAFF,TGTGCCAGCAGCTTAGCGTTCGGACAGGGGAACACTGAAGCTTTCTTT,-,TRBD1,TRBJ1-1,TRBV7-8
CASSLILAGAGEQFF,TGCGCCAGCAGCTTGATCCTAGCGGGAGCGGGTGAGCAGTTCTTC,-,TRBD2,TRBJ2-1,TRBV5-1
CSASGLAGGPSTDTQYF,TGCAGTGCTAGTGGACTAGCGGGAGGGCCAAGCACAGATACGCAGTATTTT,-,TRBD2,TRBJ2-3,TRBV20-1
CAWSVNTGELFF,TGTGCCTGGAGTGTCAACACCGGGGAGCTGTTTTTT,-,-,TRBJ2-2,TRBV30
CASSLWGETQYF,TGTGCCAGCAGCTTATGGGGGGAGACCCAGTACTTC,-,-,TRBJ2-5,TRBV7-8
CASGFQRDEQFF,TGTGCTAGTGGTTTCCAGCGCGATGAGCAGTTCTTC,-,-,TRBJ2-1,TRBV12-5
CASSQVTDYEQYF,TGCGCCAGCAGCCAAGTGACAGACTACGAGCAGTACTTC,-,-,TRBJ2-7,TRBV4-1
CASSEGQSYQPQHF,TGTGCCAGCAGTGAAGGGCAGTCCTATCAGCCCCAGCATTTT,-,-,TRBJ1-5,TRBV2
CASSPGRGPYEQYF,TGTGCCAGCAGCCCAGGCCGTGGCCCCTACGAGCAGTACTTC,-,-,TRBJ2-7,TRBV7-2
CASSQSLQDNEQFF,TGTGCCAGCAGCCAATCCTTGCAAGACAATGAGCAGTTCTTC,-,-,TRBJ2-1,TRBV3-1
CASSLVPLGIQYF,TGTGCCAGCAGTTTAGTACCTCTTGGCATTCAGTACTTC,-,-,TRBJ2-4,TRBV12-3/TRBV12-4
CSATGDSLDYEQYF,TGCAGTGCTACCGGAGACTCGCTTGACTACGAGCAGTACTTC,-,-,TRBJ2-7,TRBV20-1
CASSFGGGEFF,TGTGCCAGCAGCTTTGGAGGGGGGGAGTTCTTC,-,-,TRBJ2-1,TRBV5-4
CASSQGQFYEQYF,TGTGCCAGCAGCCAAGGACAGTTTTACGAGCAGTACTTC,-,-,TRBJ2-7,TRBV3-1
CASSLVPPSLDTQYF,TGTGCCAGCAGTTTAGTTCCCCCCTCGCTTGATACGCAGTATTTT,-,-,TRBJ2-3,TRBV27
CASSLIGLAGGPSGELFF,TGTGCCAGCAGCTTAATCGGTCTAGCGGGAGGGCCCTCTGGGGAGCTGTTTTTT,-,TRBD2,TRBJ2-2,TRBV7-2
CSARDYPNRDTQYF,TGCAGTGCTAGAGACTACCCGAATCGGGATACGCAGTATTTT,-,-,TRBJ2-3,TRBV20-1
CASSSAGTDTQYF,TGTGCCAGCAGTTCCGCGGGTACAGATACGCAGTATTTT,-,-,TRBJ2-3,TRBV12-3/TRBV12-4
CASSHESPEAFF,TGCGCCAGCAGCCATGAATCTCCTGAAGCTTTCTTT,-,-,TRBJ1-1,TRBV4-1
CASSHELEDLTDTQYF,TGTGCCAGCAGCCACGAACTAGAGGACCTCACAGATACGCAGTATTTT,once,-,TRBJ2-3,TRBV3-1
CASSRPGTGSYEQYF,TGTGCCAGCAGCCGCCCCGGGACAGGGTCCTACGAGCAGTACTTC,-,TRBD1,TRBJ2-7,TRBV7-9
CASRPWGQNSYEQYF,TGCGCCAGCAGGCCATGGGGACAGAACTCCTACGAGCAGTACTTC,-,TRBD1,TRBJ2-7,TRBV5-1
CASSLAGPTYEQYF,TGTGCCAGCAGTTTGGCGGGACCAACCTACGAGCAGTACTTC,-,-,TRBJ2-7,TRBV27
CASSWDRWLFF,TGTGCCAGCAGTTGGGACAGGTGGCTGTTCTTT,-,TRBD1,TRBJ1-1,TRBV28